Presented here are 25 T cell receptor beta chains from one specimen sequenced in a study of CD8 T cells in ankylosing spondylitis. A single record per CDR3 protein comes from TCRdb applying MiXCR to the 5' RACE reads. The table includes a few hundred thousand distinct CDR3 sequences, around 21% detected once. The sequencing input was blood, either unsorted or a sorted T cell fraction (not recorded which). The receptors shown here come from a female donor with ankylosing spondylitis or in good health (not recorded which).

This clonotype was seen a handful of times. The genes are TRBV7-6 and TRBJ2-1, with D hard to call. CDR1 is SGHVS, CDR2 FNYEAQ, per germline. The CDR3 totals 12 residues. Trimming removed 4 bases at V and 9 bases at J, with 10 bases between. CDR3 sequence: CASSSTVLEQFF. CDR3 coding DNA: TGTGCCAGCAGCTCAACGGTTCTTGAGCAGTTCTTC.

There are many counts of this clonotype. The chain joins TRBV20-1 to TRBJ2-1; TRBD2 aligns across 9 bases. The V segment lost 5 bases and the J segment 2 bases; nucleotides outside the gene matches: 7. Germline V gene data show CDR1 as DFQATT and CDR2 as SNEGSKA (reference sequence). The CDR3 runs to 15 residues. In DNA form, the CDR3 reads TGCAGTGCTGGCAAACTAGCGGGCACCTACAATGAGCAGTTCTTC. It codes for CSAGKLAGTYNEQFF.

This clonotype is a singleton in its sample. The junction and the germline gene differ at one end; a read error may be behind it. This chain connects TRBV7-9 to TRBJ2-6, with D perhaps matching TRBD1 (5 bases). Germline lookup yields CDR1 SEHNR and CDR2 FQNEAQ (reference sequence). The CDR3 contains 15 residues. In DNA, the CDR3 is TGTGCCAGCAGCTTACGAGTCTCTGGGGCCAACGTCATGACTTTC. It translates to CASSLRVSGANVMTF.

The rearrangement links TRBV12-3 or TRBV12-4 to TRBJ2-5; D is possibly TRBD1 or TRBD2 (7 bases each). The CDR3 runs to 14 residues. The CDR3 is CASLSQGGEETQYF. CDR3 nucleotide sequence: TGTGCTTCCCTTTCGCAGGGGGGGGAAGAGACCCAGTACTTC.

The chain has TRBV4-3 and TRBJ2-3; 15 positions agree with TRBD2. This CDR3 is 20 amino acids long. In germline, CDR1 is LGHNA, CDR2 YSLEER. After removal of 1 base from V and 4 bases from J, the junction contained 12 bases not matched to a gene. This CDR3 reads CASSQAPSGLAGGGPDTQYF. The CDR3 coding sequence is TGCGCCAGCAGCCAAGCTCCCTCGGGACTAGCGGGGGGTGGGCCAGATACGCAGTATTTT.

CDR3 DNA sequence: TGCAGTGCCCCGCTGCGGGGGGGCTACACCTTC. This translates into CSAPLRGGYTF. J is TRBJ1-2 and V is TRBV20-1; D perhaps matches TRBD1 (5 bases). The length of the CDR3 is 11 residues. V was cut by 6 bases and J by 8 bases, with 13 bases left in between. Germline lookup yields CDR1 DFQATT and CDR2 SNEGSKA (reference sequence).

This clonotype was counted between two and nine times. V and J are TRBV5-1 and TRBJ2-5, with 11 bases aligning to TRBD2. V lost 0 bases and J lost 5; bases outside the gene matches: 6. Germline loops: CDR1 SGHRS, CDR2 YFSETQ. This CDR3 spans 16 amino acids. The CDR3 reads CASSLELAGDGETQYF. The CDR3 DNA sequence: TGCGCCAGCAGCTTGGAACTAGCGGGAGACGGGGAGACCCAGTACTTC.

CDR3 in DNA: TGTGCCACCATGACGGGTCAGGTTTTCGGCGGGGAGCTGTTTTTT. Protein sequence: CATMTGQVFGGELFF. V is TRBV24-1 and J is TRBJ2-2; no reliable D call. The V gene lost 8 bases and the J gene lost 7 bases, with 19 bases spanning the gap. Looked up from germline, CDR1 is KGHDR and CDR2 is SFDVKD. CDR3 length: 15 amino acids.

The chain is built from TRBV12-3 or TRBV12-4 and TRBJ2-3; D remains ambiguous. This CDR3 is built from 15 residues. Trimming removed 5 bases at V and 0 bases at J, with 12 bases between. CDR3 in DNA: TGTGCCAGCAGTCTACCCCACGGGAGCACAGATACGCAGTATTTT. It specifies CASSLPHGSTDTQYF.

The V gene is TRBV10-1, the J gene TRBJ1-1; no reliable D call. This CDR3 is 13 amino acids long. From germline, CDR1 is WNHNN and CDR2 SYGVQD (reference sequence). The germline V and J ends were trimmed by 6 bases and 1 base, with 9 bases remaining between them. The DNA of the CDR3 is TGCGCCAGCAGCCCCGCTCCGAACACTGAAGCTTTCTTT. Encoded protein: CASSPAPNTEAFF.

The gene calls are TRBV6-2 or TRBV6-3 and TRBJ2-7; maybe TRBD1 (5 bases). This CDR3 is 13 amino acids long. V was clipped by 5 bases and J by 6 bases, with 14 bases between them. The germline gives CDR1 MNHEY, CDR2 SVGEGT. The CDR3 bases are TGTGCCAGCAGTACTACAGGCTTTACCGAGCAGTACTTC. Its translation is CASSTTGFTEQYF.

The chain is built from TRBV20-1 and TRBJ1-1; the D gene is possibly TRBD1 (5 bases). Per germline, CDR1 DFQATT and CDR2 SNEGSKA (reference sequence). CDR3 size: 15 residues. V lost 5 bases to trimming and J lost 1 base, with 17 bases between them. CDR3 nucleotide sequence: TGCAGTGCTCGATCCCCATTTGGGGGGAACACTGAAGCTTTCTTT. Translated: CSARSPFGGNTEAFF.

The genes are TRBV30 and TRBJ2-1, with D possibly matching TRBD2 (6 bases). Trimming took 2 bases from V and 0 from J, leaving 11 bases between them. Germline V CDR1 and CDR2: GTSNPN, SVGIG (reference sequence). CDR3 length: 15 residues. CDR3 residues: CAWSRQRVSYNEQFF. The CDR3 region has the DNA TGTGCCTGGAGTCGCCAGCGGGTCTCCTACAATGAGCAGTTCTTC.

J is TRBJ1-2 and V is TRBV4-2; a weak D match, TRBD1 (5 bases). CDR1 and CDR2 from the germline V gene are LGHNA and YNFKEQ. The CDR3 sequence is 15 residues long. V lost 2 bases, J lost 4 bases, and 14 bases lay in between. The CDR3 DNA follows: TGTGCCAGCAGCCAAACCCAAGGGGAAGGCTATGGCTACACCTTC. It is translated as CASSQTQGEGYGYTF.

This clonotype appeared many times. The rearrangement uses TRBV6-5 and TRBJ1-1; D not resolved. Germline-derived CDR1 and CDR2 are MNHEY and SVGAGI. V lost 10 bases and J lost 3, with 9 bases in between. This CDR3 has 11 amino acids. The CDR3 protein is CATNTHTEAFF. The CDR3 DNA reads TGTGCCACCAACACGCACACTGAAGCTTTCTTT.

The rearrangement joins TRBV20-1 to TRBJ2-1; D gene uncertain. The CDR3 is 15 residues long. The germline V and J ends were trimmed by 5 bases and 0 bases, with 14 bases remaining between them. Germline CDR1 is DFQATT and CDR2 is SNEGSKA (reference sequence). CDR3 protein: CSAENRYSSYNEQFF. CDR3 DNA sequence: TGCAGTGCTGAGAACCGTTATTCCTCCTACAATGAGCAGTTCTTC.

The chain links TRBV7-2 to TRBJ2-7; possible D gene TRBD2, 5 bases. The germline V gene has CDR1 SGHTA and CDR2 FQGNSA. The CDR3 has 15 residues. Trimming stripped 1 base from V and 3 bases from J, with 13 bases between. CDR3: CASSLELIRGYEQYF. As DNA, the CDR3 is TGTGCCAGCAGCTTAGAACTTATCCGGGGCTACGAGCAGTACTTC.

This clonotype was seen ten or more times. In nucleotides, the CDR3 is TGCAGTGCTACTAGAGCGGGTGATACGCAGTATTTT. Its translation: CSATRAGDTQYF. The J gene is TRBJ2-3, the V gene TRBV20-1, with a weak D call TRBD2 (6 bases). This CDR3 is 12 amino acids long. V lost 4 bases to trimming and J lost 6 bases, with 11 bases between them. Germline V lookup: CDR1 DFQATT, CDR2 SNEGSKA (reference sequence).

This clonotype came up many times. This chain joins TRBV20-1 and TRBJ2-7; tentatively, D is TRBD2 (6 bases). Germline loops: CDR1 DFQATT, CDR2 SNEGSKA (reference sequence). V was pared by 4 bases and J by 6 bases, with 19 bases between. The CDR3 spans 14 residues. The CDR3 region has the DNA TGCAGTGCTACCCTTTCGGGAGCGGCTGGCGAGCAGTACTTC. This sequence encodes CSATLSGAAGEQYF.

A few counts support this clonotype. This chain uses TRBV6-2 or TRBV6-3 with TRBJ1-2; D gene ambiguous. Germline V CDR1 and CDR2: MNHEY, SVGEGT. The CDR3 extends over 13 amino acids. V dropped 2 bases and J dropped 5 bases, with 9 bases sitting between them. CDR3 in DNA: TGTGCCAGCAGTTACGAGGACCATTATGGCTACACCTTC. Amino acid sequence: CASSYEDHYGYTF.

This clonotype was seen repeatedly, ten times or more. The chain carries TRBV7-9 and TRBJ1-6; no firm D call. Deletions cut 1 base from V and 6 bases from J, with 1 base between. The CDR3 spans 12 residues. CDR1 is SEHNR and CDR2 is FQNEAQ in the germline V gene (reference sequence). DNA for the CDR3: TGTGCCAGCAGCTTAGTTAATTCACCCCTCCACTTT. Translated: CASSLVNSPLHF.

The V and J genes are TRBV6-2 or TRBV6-3 and TRBJ1-6; unclear D gene. The CDR3 is 19 amino acids. V was trimmed by 0 bases and J by 0 bases, leaving 15 bases between them. CDR1 and CDR2 (germline): MNHEY, SVGEGT. The CDR3 region is CASSYSSSRYSSYNSPLHF. DNA of the CDR3: TGTGCCAGCAGTTACTCGAGTAGTCGATATAGCTCCTATAATTCACCCCTCCACTTT.

The chain joins TRBV29-1 to TRBJ1-2; D is unresolved. The length of the CDR3 is 13 residues. Germline loops: CDR1 SQVTM, CDR2 ANQGSEA. Trimming left V 1 base short and J 9 bases short, with 15 bases between. This CDR3 reads CSVEVEKAPRYTF. The CDR3 region has the DNA TGCAGCGTTGAAGTGGAAAAGGCCCCGCGCTACACCTTC.

This clonotype has more than one count but fewer than ten. The V gene is TRBV5-1, the J gene TRBJ2-1; 8 nucleotides match TRBD2. The V gene's germline CDR1 is SGHRS and CDR2 YFSETQ. With V trimmed by 6 bases and J by 5 bases, 10 bases remained unmatched. The CDR3 runs 15 residues. CDR3 loop: CASTSGTRNHNEQFF. The CDR3 DNA reads as TGCGCCAGCACTTCCGGGACTAGAAATCACAATGAGCAGTTCTTC.

This clonotype showed up just a few times. This chain connects TRBV5-1 to TRBJ2-1; 8 positions match TRBD2. V lost 4 bases, J lost 7 bases, and 10 bases stayed unmatched. The CDR3 totals 15 residues. Germline V gene sequence: CDR1 SGHRS, CDR2 YFSETQ. The CDR3: CASSLSAGGLNEQFF. Here the CDR3 DNA reads TGCGCCAGCAGCCTGAGTGCGGGAGGACTGAATGAGCAGTTCTTC.